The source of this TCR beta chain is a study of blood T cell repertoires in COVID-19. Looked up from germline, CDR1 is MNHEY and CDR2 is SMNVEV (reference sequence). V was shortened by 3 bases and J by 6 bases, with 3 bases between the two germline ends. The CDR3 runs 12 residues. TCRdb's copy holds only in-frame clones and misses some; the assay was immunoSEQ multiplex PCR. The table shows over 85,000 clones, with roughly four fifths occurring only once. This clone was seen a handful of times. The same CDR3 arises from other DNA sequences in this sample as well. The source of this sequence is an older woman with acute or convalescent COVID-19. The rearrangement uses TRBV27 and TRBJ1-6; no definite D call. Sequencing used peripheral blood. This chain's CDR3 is CASSFLNSPLHF. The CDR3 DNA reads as TGTGCCAGCAGTTTTCTTAATTCACCCCTCCACTTT.